The 2 T cell receptor beta chains listed next were all sequenced from one sample in a study of brain T cells in children with intractable seizures. Sequenced by immunoSEQ multiplex PCR; TCRdb stores in-frame clones only, minus some. The sample consists of about 340,000 clones, over 90% of them appearing once. Time point here: blood from clinic visit 5 months post-surgery; TSC patient then seizure free. Sequencing was performed on peripheral blood, taken about 5 months after surgery. The source is a boy in the first two years of life with tuberous sclerosis and intractable seizures.

J is TRBJ1-2 and V is TRBV19; D unclear. CDR3 length equals 11 residues. V shed 5 bases and J shed 2 bases, with 3 bases lying between them. From germline, CDR1 is LNHDA and CDR2 SQIVND (reference sequence). CDR3 region: CASSVNYGYTF. Here the CDR3 DNA reads TGTGCCAGTAGTGTGAACTATGGCTACACCTTC.

The chain joins TRBV19 to TRBJ2-5; 9 positions match TRBD1. Germline V gene sequence: CDR1 LNHDA, CDR2 SQIVND (reference sequence). Unmatched junction bases numbered 23, after V lost 6 bases and J lost 9 bases. This CDR3 has 18 residues. CDR3 region: CASSTPDRGASFVEAQYF. CDR3 nucleotides: TGTGCCAGTAGCACTCCGGACAGGGGCGCATCCTTCGTTGAGGCCCAGTACTTC.